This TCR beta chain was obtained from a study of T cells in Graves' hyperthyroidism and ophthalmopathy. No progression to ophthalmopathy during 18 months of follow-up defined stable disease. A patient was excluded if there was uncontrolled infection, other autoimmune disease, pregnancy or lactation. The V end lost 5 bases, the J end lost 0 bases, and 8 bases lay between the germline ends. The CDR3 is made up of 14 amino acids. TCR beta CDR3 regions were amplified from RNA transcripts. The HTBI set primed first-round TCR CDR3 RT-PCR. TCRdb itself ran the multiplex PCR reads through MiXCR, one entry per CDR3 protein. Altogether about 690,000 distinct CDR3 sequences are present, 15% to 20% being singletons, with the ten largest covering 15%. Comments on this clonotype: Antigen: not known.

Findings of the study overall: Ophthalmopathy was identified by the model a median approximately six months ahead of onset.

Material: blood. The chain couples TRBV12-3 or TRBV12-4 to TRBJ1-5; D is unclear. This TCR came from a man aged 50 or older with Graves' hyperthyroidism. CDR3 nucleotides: TGTGCCAGCAGTCGATTCTATAGCAATCAGCCCCAGCATTTT. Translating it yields CASSRFYSNQPQHF.